The 18 T cell receptor beta chains given below trace back to one sample, sequenced in a study of blood T cell repertoires in COVID-19. Only in-frame clones appear in the TCRdb table, and some are missing; sequencing was by immunoSEQ multiplex PCR. The sample includes approximately 670,000 clones, about nine tenths of them seen just once. Source material: peripheral blood. These receptors all come from a woman aged 18-30 years with acute or convalescent COVID-19.

The rearrangement joins TRBV9 to TRBJ1-4; 7 bases match TRBD1. The CDR3 runs to 16 residues. Looked up from germline, CDR1 is SGDLS and CDR2 is YYNGEE. With V trimmed by 2 bases and J by 0 bases, 4 bases remained unmatched. As DNA, the CDR3 is TGTGCCAGCAGCGTGACAGGGACTGCAACTAATGAAAAACTGTTTTTT. It is translated as CASSVTGTATNEKLFF.

The chain recombines TRBV5-1 with TRBJ2-2, with TRBD1 matching 7 bases. This CDR3 spans 15 amino acids. The germline V gene encodes CDR1 SGHRS and CDR2 YFSETQ. V lost 4 bases and J lost 5; bases outside the gene matches: 8. The CDR3 is CASSPQGQTTGELFF. The CDR3 coding sequence is TGCGCCAGCAGCCCCCAGGGACAGACTACCGGGGAGCTGTTTTTT.

The chain couples TRBV28 to TRBJ2-1; D uncertain. The V gene lost 5 bases and the J gene lost 7 bases, with 21 bases spanning the gap. The germline CDR1 and CDR2 sequences are MDHEN and SYDVKM. The CDR3 totals 16 residues. This chain's CDR3 is CASSTVSPVVGNEQFF. The CDR3 DNA reads TGTGCCAGCAGTACAGTCTCTCCGGTTGTAGGTAATGAGCAGTTCTTC.

The chain combines TRBV4-3 with TRBJ1-6, with a tentative D call TRBD1 (6 bases). Trimming stripped 0 bases from V and 8 bases from J, with 14 bases between. The CDR3 consists of 16 residues. Germline V CDR1 and CDR2: LGHNA, YSLEER. CDR3 nucleotide sequence: TGCGCCAGCAGCCAAGAGCCGACAGGAGGTTATTCACCCCTCCACTTT. This translates into CASSQEPTGGYSPLHF.

The chain carries TRBV5-1 and TRBJ1-5; maybe TRBD1 (5 bases). The V and J ends lost 5 bases and 2 bases respectively, with 8 bases between them. The CDR3 sequence is 13 residues long. The germline gives CDR1 SGHRS, CDR2 YFSETQ. This chain's CDR3 is CASRGDGNQPQHF. DNA for the CDR3: TGCGCCAGCAGAGGGGATGGCAATCAGCCCCAGCATTTT.

The CDR3 loop is CATSDSMNTEAFF. The CDR3 coding sequence is TGTGCCACCAGTGATTCCATGAACACTGAAGCTTTCTTT. This chain uses TRBV24-1 with TRBJ1-1, with D hard to call. CDR3 length: 13 residues. Trimming took 2 bases from V and 0 from J, leaving 3 bases between them. The germline gives CDR1 KGHDR, CDR2 SFDVKD.

The rearrangement uses TRBV6-2 or TRBV6-3 and TRBJ2-1; the match to TRBD1 covers 9 bases. Germline values: CDR1 MNHEY, CDR2 SVGEGT. V shed 6 bases and J 7 bases; nucleotides not matched to a gene: 10. The CDR3 extends over 15 amino acids. CDR3 residues: CASSLPWTGENEQFF. The CDR3 DNA is TGTGCCAGCAGCCTCCCTTGGACAGGGGAAAATGAGCAGTTCTTC.

This clone was detected once. The V and J genes are TRBV5-1 and TRBJ1-1; 7 positions agree with TRBD1. The CDR3 spans 15 residues. J was trimmed by 4 bases and V by 1 base; bases with no gene match: 7. Germline CDR1 SGHRS, CDR2 YFSETQ. CDR3 bases: TGCGCCAGCAGCTTGAACCAGGGGGGAGGCACTGAAGCTTTCTTT. Its protein product is CASSLNQGGGTEAFF.

This clone was seen just once. The chain uses TRBV10-3 and TRBJ2-7, with a possible D match to TRBD2 (5 bases). The length of the CDR3 is 13 residues. From germline, CDR1 is ENHRY and CDR2 SYGVKD. V was clipped by 11 bases and J by 5 bases, with 19 bases between them. The CDR3 coding sequence is TGTGCCTCAGCGGAGACAAGTTTCCACGAGCAGTACTTC. It is translated as CASAETSFHEQYF.

The V gene is TRBV28, the J gene TRBJ1-3; D is undetermined. From germline, CDR1 is MDHEN and CDR2 SYDVKM. This CDR3 is built from 14 residues. Trimming left V 7 bases short and J 0 bases short, with 10 bases between. CDR3 region: CASTLKPSGNTIYF. CDR3 in DNA: TGTGCCAGCACCCTGAAGCCCTCTGGAAACACCATATATTTT.

The chain employs TRBV5-1 and TRBJ2-7; D is undetermined. CDR3 length equals 14 residues. The germline CDR1 and CDR2 sequences are SGHRS and YFSETQ. V was clipped by 0 bases and J by 4 bases, with 11 bases between them. CDR3 DNA: TGCGCCAGCAGCTTGGTCCCAGATGAATACGAGCAGTACTTC. This codes for CASSLVPDEYEQYF.

The rearrangement joins TRBV5-1 to TRBJ1-4; tentatively, D is TRBD1 (5 bases). This CDR3 has 16 amino acids. CDR1 and CDR2 (germline): SGHRS, YFSETQ. Trimming shortened V by 0 bases and J by 7 bases, and 16 bases separated the two germline ends. CDR3 protein: CASSLAGTGNFEKLFF. CDR3 DNA sequence: TGCGCCAGCAGCTTGGCAGGGACTGGGAACTTTGAAAAACTGTTTTTT.

The V gene is TRBV11-2, the J gene TRBJ2-7, with a tentative D call TRBD2 (5 bases). The CDR3 length is 13 residues. Trimming stripped 5 bases from V and 2 bases from J, with 10 bases between. CDR1 and CDR2 from the germline V gene are SGHAT and FQNNGV. The CDR3 DNA is TGTGCCAGCAGCCGCGGACTGACCTACGAGCAGTACTTC. As protein: CASSRGLTYEQYF.

The gene calls are TRBV9 and TRBJ2-7, with D perhaps TRBD2 (5 bases). Per the germline V gene, CDR1 is SGDLS and CDR2 is YYNGEE. V was pared by 2 bases and J by 6 bases, with 12 bases between. This CDR3 contains 13 residues. The CDR3 bases are TGTGCCAGCAGCGTCCGCCGCGCGGGCGAGCAGTACTTC. This gives the protein CASSVRRAGEQYF.

The chain combines TRBV6-5 with TRBJ1-2, with a possible D match to TRBD1 (6 bases). CDR3 length: 12 residues. Trimming left V 10 bases short and J 3 bases short, with 12 bases between. CDR1 MNHEY and CDR2 SVGAGI come from the germline V gene. The CDR3 DNA reads as TGTGCCACGGACAGATTTGACTATGGCTACACCTTC. This encodes CATDRFDYGYTF.

The chain employs TRBV19 and TRBJ1-1; 7 nucleotides match TRBD1. This CDR3 region has 13 residues. With 5 bases clipped from V and 7 bases from J, the junction kept 7 bases outside the gene matches. The germline V gene has CDR1 LNHDA and CDR2 SQIVND (reference sequence). The CDR3 spells CASSALTGREAFF. The CDR3 DNA reads TGTGCCAGTAGTGCACTGACAGGGCGTGAAGCTTTCTTT.

The chain carries TRBV5-6 and TRBJ2-7, with D possibly matching TRBD2 (6 bases). Germline CDR1 reads SGHDT; CDR2 reads YYEEEE. V dropped 2 bases and J dropped 0 bases, with 15 bases sitting between them. The length of the CDR3 is 16 residues. The CDR3 DNA sequence: TGTGCCAGCAGCTTAAGGTCGGGGGTAAGCTCCTACGAGCAGTACTTC. Amino acids: CASSLRSGVSSYEQYF.

This chain connects TRBV4-1 to TRBJ1-2; tentative D call: TRBD1 (5 bases). CDR3 length: 16 amino acids. V was pared by 0 bases and J by 2 bases, with 13 bases between. Looked up from germline, CDR1 is MGHRA and CDR2 is YSYEKL. The CDR3 loop is CASSQEVRGFNYGYTF. CDR3 DNA: TGCGCCAGCAGCCAAGAGGTGCGGGGGTTCAACTATGGCTACACCTTC.